This T cell receptor beta chain was retrieved from a study of CD8 T cells in ankylosing spondylitis. The study, taken as a whole, reports: There was a TCR beta motif, made of several highly homologous variants, that appeared characteristic of ankylosing spondylitis blood. Reportedly, significant enrichment of disease-linked clones occurred in matched ankylosing spondylitis synovial fluid.

Quantitative 5'-RACE with molecular barcodes generated TCR beta libraries. TCRdb used MiXCR to reprocess the 5' RACE reads, holding one entry per CDR3 protein. Of about 800,000 distinct CDR3 sequences in the sample, roughly 10% were seen once. This CDR3 is 10 amino acids long. This clonotype was observed a handful of times. Its matching antigen is unknown. The chain uses TRBV21-1 and TRBJ2-5. TRBV21-1 counts as a pseudogene. The sequencing input was blood, either unsorted or a sorted T cell fraction (not recorded which). The sequence was obtained from a male donor with ankylosing spondylitis. CDR3 in amino acids: CANEKETQYF. The CDR3 DNA reads TGTGCCAACGAAAAAGAGACCCAGTACTTC.